Each of the 21 T cell receptor beta chains below was sequenced from the same sample in a study of CD8+CD57+ T cells in acquired aplastic anemia. Genomic DNA, the template, was used for profiling of the TCR beta VDJ and CDR3. TCRdb processed the reads anew with MiXCR; each CDR3 protein has one entry. The table lists hundreds of thousands of distinct CDR3 sequences, more than 25% of them singletons. An expansion of CD8+CD57+ cells by flow cytometry had been shown in patients chosen for sequencing. The source material was sorted CD4+, CD8+, or CD8+CD57+ T cells (not recorded which) from PBMCs. The receptors stem from a human donor with aplastic anemia.

This clonotype was counted at least ten times. The chain couples TRBV7-8 to TRBJ1-1, with D perhaps TRBD1 (6 bases). The CDR3 has 12 residues. The germline V gene has CDR1 SGHVS and CDR2 FQNEAQ. Trimming took 2 bases from V and 7 from J, leaving 8 bases between them. Here the CDR3 reads CASSLRGLEAFF. CDR3 nucleotides: TGTGCCAGCAGCTTACGGGGGCTTGAAGCTTTCTTT.

The genes are TRBV24-1 and TRBJ1-5; D is unclear. Trimming shortened V by 3 bases and J by 4 bases, and 6 bases separated the two germline ends. Germline V gene lookup returns CDR1 KGHDR and CDR2 SFDVKD. CDR3 length: 13 amino acids. CDR3 amino acids: CATSDNRNQPQHF. The DNA of the CDR3 is TGTGCCACCAGTGATAACAGAAATCAGCCCCAGCATTTT.

The rearrangement uses TRBV5-4 and TRBJ2-5, with 11 bases matching TRBD1. From germline, CDR1 is SGHNT and CDR2 YYREEE (reference sequence). V shed 0 bases, J shed 4 bases, and the junction held 2 bases outside the gene matches. The CDR3 totals 15 residues. The CDR3 loop reads CASSLVGQGAETQYF. In nucleotides, the CDR3 is TGTGCCAGCAGCTTGGTTGGACAGGGGGCAGAGACCCAGTACTTC.

V is TRBV5-4 and J is TRBJ1-1; no clear D. The CDR3 has 12 amino acids. Germline V gene sequence: CDR1 SGHNT, CDR2 YYREEE (reference sequence). The V end was cut by 4 bases, the J end by 2 bases, with 6 bases between. CDR3 sequence: CASSRANTEAFF. The CDR3 DNA follows: TGTGCCAGCAGCCGGGCCAACACTGAAGCTTTCTTT. Combining the CDR3 with reference TRBV5-4 and TRBJ1-1 gives the whole variable domain ETGVTQSPTHLIKTRGQQVTLRCSSQSGHNTVSWYQQALGQGPQFIFQYYREEENGRGNFPPRFSGLQFPNYSSELNVNALELDDSALYLCASSRANTEAFFGQGTRLTVV.

This clonotype has a count of ten or more. The V and J genes are TRBV10-3 and TRBJ1-6, with 8 bases fitting TRBD1. J gave up 7 bases and V 11 bases, and 7 bases lay outside the gene matches. CDR3 size: 13 residues. Germline V gives CDR1 ENHRY, CDR2 SYGVKD. The CDR3: CAGTWDRNSPLHF. For the CDR3, the DNA is TGTGCCGGGACCTGGGACAGGAATTCACCCCTCCACTTT.

This clonotype turned up a few times. The rearrangement uses TRBV18 and TRBJ1-2, with 8 bases matching TRBD1. J lost 4 bases, V lost 3 bases, and 4 bases had no gene match. Germline CDR1 is KGHSH and CDR2 is LQKENI. This CDR3 has 14 amino acids. DNA of the CDR3: TGTGCCAGCTCACCGGAGACAGGGGTCTATGGCTACACCTTC. Its translation: CASSPETGVYGYTF.

With regard to this clonotype: Being one base from a much bigger clone, this may be a read error. The chain uses TRBV20-1 and TRBJ1-2, with D unclear. Germline CDR1 and CDR2: DFQATT and SNEGSKA (reference sequence). The CDR3 sequence is 13 residues long. CDR3 loop: CSAQNVQEYGYAF. The CDR3 bases are TGCAGTGCCCAAAATGTCCAGGAATATGGCTACGCCTTC.

This clonotype was seen a few times. This chain connects TRBV5-8 to TRBJ2-1; 9 bases line up with TRBD2. The CDR3 contains 17 residues. V gave up 0 bases and J gave up 2 bases; unmatched junction bases: 6. The germline CDR1 and CDR2 sequences are SGHTS and YDEGEE. The CDR3 DNA follows: TGTGCCAGCAGCTTGGAAGGAGCGGGGGGCCCCTACAATGAGCAGTTCTTC. This translates into CASSLEGAGGPYNEQFF.

This clonotype was counted between two and nine times. Here the CDR3 DNA reads TGTGCCAGCAGTGGGTATCTCACAGGGACCTATGGCTACACCTTC. Its protein is CASSGYLTGTYGYTF. The chain is built from TRBV25-1 and TRBJ1-2; possibly TRBD1 for D (6 bases). Trimming removed 4 bases at V and 4 bases at J, with 16 bases between. This CDR3 is built from 15 residues. Germline V gives CDR1 MGHDK, CDR2 SYGVNS.

This clonotype was seen a handful of times. This rearrangement joins TRBV9 to TRBJ2-7; TRBD2 matches at 10 bases. Germline CDR1 SGDLS, CDR2 YYNGEE. V lost 0 bases to trimming and J lost 3 bases; unmatched junction nucleotides: 9. There are 17 residues in the CDR3. The CDR3 reads CASSVGLAGLPHYEQYF. The CDR3 region has the DNA TGTGCCAGCAGCGTAGGACTAGCGGGTCTCCCACACTACGAGCAGTACTTC.

This clonotype was seen a handful of times. V and J are TRBV10-3 and TRBJ1-2; D may be TRBD1 (5 bases). V lost 10 bases, J lost 1 base, and 13 bases lay in between. The CDR3 contains 13 residues. CDR1 is ENHRY, CDR2 SYGVKD, per germline. The CDR3 sequence is CASRVGINYGYTF. As DNA, the CDR3 is TGTGCCAGCAGGGTCGGGATTAACTATGGCTACACCTTC.

The gene calls are TRBV29-1 and TRBJ2-1, with 11 bases identical to TRBD2. Germline CDR1 reads SQVTM; CDR2 reads ANQGSEA. The CDR3 is 13 residues long. V lost 3 bases and J lost 8; bases outside the gene matches: 3. The CDR3: CSVELLAGDEQFF. The CDR3 nucleotides are TGCAGCGTTGAGTTACTAGCGGGAGATGAGCAGTTCTTC.

V is TRBV5-1 and J is TRBJ2-5; 8 nucleotides align to TRBD2. Unmatched junction bases numbered 8, after V lost 3 bases and J lost 10 bases. CDR1 is SGHRS, CDR2 YFSETQ, per germline. The CDR3 consists of 13 residues. The CDR3 sequence is CASSYGSGSRQYF. The CDR3 DNA sequence: TGCGCCAGCAGCTACGGGAGCGGGAGTCGCCAGTACTTC.

This clonotype was detected many times. The J gene is TRBJ2-7, the V gene TRBV29-1; 10 bases line up with TRBD1. Looked up from germline, CDR1 is SQVTM and CDR2 is ANQGSEA. The ends lost 6 bases at V and 0 bases at J; junction bases unmatched: 11. The CDR3 extends over 16 amino acids. The CDR3 is CSVNNKGTGASYEQYF. CDR3 bases: TGCAGCGTCAACAACAAAGGGACAGGGGCCTCCTACGAGCAGTACTTC.

The chain has TRBV4-3 and TRBJ1-1; tentative D call: TRBD1 (5 bases). CDR3 size: 16 residues. Germline CDR1 is LGHNA and CDR2 is YSLEER. V lost 0 bases and J 5 bases, leaving 16 bases between the germline ends. DNA for the CDR3: TGCGCCAGCAGCCAAGATTGGGCAGGGCCGAGGACTGAAGCTTTCTTT. This translates into CASSQDWAGPRTEAFF.

This clonotype has a handful of counts. The V call is TRBV20-1, the J call TRBJ1-5; tentatively, D is TRBD1 (6 bases). Looked up from germline, CDR1 is DFQATT and CDR2 is SNEGSKA (reference sequence). The CDR3 consists of 15 residues. V lost 6 bases and J 5 bases, leaving 20 bases between the germline ends. CDR3 nucleotides: TGCAGTGCGAGTACGGGGGCCGAGTTATATCAGCCCCAGCATTTT. Translated, it gives CSASTGAELYQPQHF.

A remark on this clonotype: Just one base apart from a much larger clone, this may be a read error. The chain employs TRBV2 and TRBJ2-2; D possibly corresponds to TRBD2 (5 bases). CDR3 length: 14 residues. In germline, CDR1 is SNHLY, CDR2 FYNNEI. CDR3 loop: CASSVGLNTGEPFF. As DNA, the CDR3 is TGTGCCAGCAGTGTCGGACTTAACACCGGGGAGCCGTTTTTT.

The CDR3 protein is CASSLSAKPTDTQYF. CDR3 coding DNA: TGCGCCAGCAGCTTATCAGCGAAACCCACAGATACGCAGTATTTT. The V call is TRBV5-1, the J call TRBJ2-3; no clear D. CDR1 SGHRS and CDR2 YFSETQ come from the germline V gene. This CDR3 has 15 amino acids. The V end was cut by 2 bases, the J end by 2 bases, with 12 bases between.

The rearrangement links TRBV6-2 or TRBV6-3 to TRBJ1-2, with 8 bases identical to TRBD1. Per the germline V gene, CDR1 is MNHEY and CDR2 is SVGEGT. After removal of 2 bases from V and 6 bases from J, the junction contained 2 bases not matched to a gene. This CDR3 has 13 amino acids. CDR3 in amino acids: CASSYAGGHGYTF. The CDR3 DNA follows: TGTGCCAGCAGTTACGCAGGGGGCCATGGCTACACCTTC.

The rearrangement uses TRBV20-1 and TRBJ1-6; no clear D gene. This CDR3 has 15 residues. The ends were cut back, 3 bases at V and 6 bases at J, with 15 bases in the middle. Looked up from germline, CDR1 is DFQATT and CDR2 is SNEGSKA (reference sequence). The CDR3 reads CSASQKGMSNSPLHF. CDR3 nucleotide sequence: TGCAGTGCTAGTCAGAAAGGGATGAGTAATTCACCCCTCCACTTT.

Many counts were recorded for this clonotype. The rearrangement links TRBV2 to TRBJ1-3; 8 bases line up with TRBD1. CDR3 length: 18 residues. Looked up from germline, CDR1 is SNHLY and CDR2 is FYNNEI. After removal of 3 bases from V and 0 bases from J, the junction contained 10 bases not matched to a gene. Here the CDR3 DNA reads TGTGCCAGCAGTGACCTGGGGACAGGCACCTTCTCTGGAAACACCATATATTTT. Translated, it gives CASSDLGTGTFSGNTIYF.